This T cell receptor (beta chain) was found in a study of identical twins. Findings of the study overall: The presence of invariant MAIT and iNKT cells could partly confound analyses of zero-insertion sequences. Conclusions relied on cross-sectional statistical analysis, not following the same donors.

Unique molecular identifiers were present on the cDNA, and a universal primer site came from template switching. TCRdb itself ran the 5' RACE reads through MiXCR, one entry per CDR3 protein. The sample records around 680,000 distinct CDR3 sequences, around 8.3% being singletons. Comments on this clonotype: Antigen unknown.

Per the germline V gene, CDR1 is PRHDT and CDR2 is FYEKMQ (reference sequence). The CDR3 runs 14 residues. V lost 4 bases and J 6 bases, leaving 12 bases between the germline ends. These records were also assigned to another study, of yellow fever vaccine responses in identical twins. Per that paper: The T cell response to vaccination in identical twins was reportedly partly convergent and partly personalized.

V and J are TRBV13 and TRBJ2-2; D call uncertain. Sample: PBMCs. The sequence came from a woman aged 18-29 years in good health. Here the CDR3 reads CASSSAPLAGELFF. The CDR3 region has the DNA TGTGCCAGCAGCTCCGCTCCTCTGGCCGGGGAGCTGTTTTTT.